The TCR beta chain under discussion was sequenced for a study of T cells in Graves' hyperthyroidism and ophthalmopathy. Criteria for exclusion of patients were uncontrolled infection, other autoimmune disease, pregnancy or lactation. Diagnosis rested on symptoms, serum thyroxine and TRAb, thyroid ultrasound, and orbital computed tomography. Amplification targeted TCR beta CDR3 regions from RNA transcripts. The study used the HTBI primer set for a first-round RT-PCR of the TCR CDR3. One entry per CDR3 protein results from TCRdb running MiXCR on the multiplex PCR reads. The data show 370,000 or so distinct CDR3 sequences, with approximately 14% seen just once and about 30% held by the top ten. V was clipped by 5 bases and J by 2 bases, with 9 bases between them. The CDR3 extends over 14 amino acids. Germline V gene sequence: CDR1 MNHEY, CDR2 SVGEGT. Broader study findings: Blood also contained most expanded thyroid clonotypes above 0.001. Ophthalmopathy, as predicted by the model, came a median roughly 6.8 months after the prediction.

This clonotype occurred many times. Its specificity is unknown. The receptor's source is a young woman with Graves' hyperthyroidism that later progressed to Graves' ophthalmopathy. The chain recombines TRBV6-2 or TRBV6-3 with TRBJ2-2, with unresolved D. Sequencing was done on a sample of blood. In nucleotides, the CDR3 is TGTGCCAGCAGTGCCCCGGGTAACACCGGGGAGCTGTTTTTT. Residues: CASSAPGNTGELFF.